This section outlines one T cell receptor (beta chain) sequence together with its context. This sample stems from a study of blood T cell repertoires in COVID-19. The CDR3 extends over 16 amino acids. Germline CDR1 and CDR2: SGHRS and YFSETQ. The junction had 1 base not matched to a gene; V was cut back by 2 bases and J by 1 base. Study processing details: The assay estimated nucleated cells by amplifying reference gene primers. The table came from immunoSEQ multiplex PCR; TCRdb's copy has only in-frame clones and leaves some out. Clone size and the V and J calls come from that table; the DNA yielded D and trimming. This sample has more than 55,000 clones, with 90% found just once.

The specimen sequenced was peripheral blood. This receptor was identified in a man aged 80 or over with acute or convalescent COVID-19. The gene calls are TRBV5-1 and TRBJ2-2; 11 nucleotides agree with TRBD2. CDR3 nucleotides: TGCGCCAGCAGCTTCGGGACTAGCGGGAACACCGGGGAGCTGTTTTTT. Residues: CASSFGTSGNTGELFF. Full variable domain (missing parts from reference TRBV5-1 and TRBJ2-2): KAGVTQTPRYLIKTRGQQVTLSCSPISGHRSVSWYQQTPGQGLQFLFEYFSETQRNKGNFPGRFSGRQFSNSRSEMNVSTLELGDSALYLCASSFGTSGNTGELFFGEGSRLTVL.